This T cell receptor (beta chain) originates from a study of shared clonotypes between healthy human individuals. The donor population consisted of healthy HIV-negative adults with no recent acute infections or vaccinations. To note about this clone: The target antigen is unknown.

The ends lost 7 bases at V and 0 bases at J; junction bases unmatched: 16. The CDR3 totals 18 residues. CDR1 and CDR2 from the germline V gene are LNHDA and SQIVND (reference sequence). Deep-level settings were used for running the assay. Sequencing was performed with immunoSEQ multiplex PCR; in TCRdb, only in-frame clones are kept and a portion is missing. Counted here are more than 1.2 million clones, around 98.5% occurring once; the ten biggest clones make up 0.36%. Study-level results: Expectations were that clonotype sharing among donors would be affected by sequencing depth.

The chain is built from TRBV19 and TRBJ1-1; 8 positions agree with TRBD1. The sample was naive CD4+ T cells sorted from blood. Subset here: CD45RA+ positively selected. The sequence was collected from a man aged 25-45 years in good health. CDR3 nucleotide sequence: TGTGCCAGTATGGCGAAGTCAGGGGGCGCAACCCTGAACACTGAAGCTTTCTTT. Encoded protein: CASMAKSGGATLNTEAFF. The complete variable domain, with remaining parts taken from reference TRBV19 and TRBJ1-1, reads DGGITQSPKYLFRKEGQNVTLSCEQNLNHDAMYWYRQDPGQGLRLIYYSQIVNDFQKGDIAEGYSVSREKKESFPLTVTSAQKNPTAFYLCASMAKSGGATLNTEAFFGQGTRLTVV.